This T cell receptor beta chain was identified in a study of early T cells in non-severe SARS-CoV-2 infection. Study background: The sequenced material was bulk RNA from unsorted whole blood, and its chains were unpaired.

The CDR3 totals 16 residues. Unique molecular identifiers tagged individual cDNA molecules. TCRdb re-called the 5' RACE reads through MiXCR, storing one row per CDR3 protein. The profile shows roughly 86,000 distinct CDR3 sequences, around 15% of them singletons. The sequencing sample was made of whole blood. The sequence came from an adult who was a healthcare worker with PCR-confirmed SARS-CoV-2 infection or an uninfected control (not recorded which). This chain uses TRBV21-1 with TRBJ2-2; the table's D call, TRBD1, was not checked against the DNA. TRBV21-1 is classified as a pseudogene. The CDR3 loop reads CASSNWCQGSPGELFF. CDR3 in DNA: TGTGCCAGCAGCAATTGGTGCCAGGGGTCCCCCGGGGAGCTGTTTTTT.